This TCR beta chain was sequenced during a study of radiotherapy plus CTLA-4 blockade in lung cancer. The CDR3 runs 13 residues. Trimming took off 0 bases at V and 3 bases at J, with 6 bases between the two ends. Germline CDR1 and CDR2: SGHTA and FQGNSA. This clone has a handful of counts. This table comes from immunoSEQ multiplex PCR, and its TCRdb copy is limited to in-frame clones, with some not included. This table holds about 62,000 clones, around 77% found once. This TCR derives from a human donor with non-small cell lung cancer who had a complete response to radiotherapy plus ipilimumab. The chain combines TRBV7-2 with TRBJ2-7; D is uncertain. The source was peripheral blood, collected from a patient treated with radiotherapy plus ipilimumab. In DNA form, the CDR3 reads TGTGCCAGCAGCTTAGCCCTACTCTACGAGCAGTACTTC. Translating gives CASSLALLYEQYF.